This T cell receptor (beta chain) was observed in a study of cytomegalovirus exposure and HLA in healthy donors. Turning to the study itself: Earlier sequencing of some 180 million T cells yielded roughly 120 million unique TCR beta sequences. Study-wide results and caveats: Immune exposure data for these donors was limited to CMV serostatus. TCR beta sequences reportedly predicted the HLA-A and HLA-B alleles of most subjects accurately.

Comment on this clone: The antigen remains unidentified.

With 60 Vbeta and 13 Jbeta primers, the PCR was carried out. Method: immunoSEQ multiplex PCR; TCRdb's copy keeps in-frame clones and lacks some. This table has 200,000 to 250,000 clones, 70% to 85% appearing once. This CDR3 has 14 amino acids. Germline V gene lookup returns CDR1 KGHSH and CDR2 LQKENI. Trimming took 1 base from V and 3 from J, leaving 9 bases between them. V usage is TRBV18 and J usage is TRBJ1-2; no reliable D call. The clonotype comes from a girl aged 2-10 years in good health and CMV-seronegative. The source material was PBMCs. CDR3 sequence: CASSPLGGDYGYTF. As DNA, the CDR3 is TGTGCCAGCTCACCACTCGGCGGCGACTATGGCTACACCTTC.